The 23 T cell receptor beta chains in this list originate from one sample, sequenced in a study of blood T cell repertoires in COVID-19. Repertoires were generated with immunoSEQ multiplex PCR, while TCRdb's copy carries only in-frame clones and drops some. In the table there are a few hundred thousand clones, about 90% of which are singletons. The sample consisted of PBMCs or T cells enriched from blood (not recorded which). Receptors originate from a man younger than 35 who had recovered from COVID-19.

This clone was detected a few times. The rearrangement uses TRBV5-5 and TRBJ1-1; 7 positions agree with TRBD1. CDR1 and CDR2 (germline): SGHKS, YYEKEE (reference sequence). The CDR3 runs to 13 residues. J gave up 4 bases and V 4 bases, and 4 bases lay outside the gene matches. The CDR3 loop is CASSPGTATEAFF. The CDR3 DNA follows: TGTGCCAGCAGCCCCGGGACAGCCACTGAAGCTTTCTTT. Full variable domain (missing parts from reference TRBV5-5 and TRBJ1-1): DAGVTQSPTHLIKTRGQQVTLRCSPISGHKSVSWYQQVLGQGPQFIFQYYEKEERGRGNFPDRFSARQFPNYSSELNVNALLLGDSALYLCASSPGTATEAFFGQGTRLTVV.

The J gene is TRBJ1-4, the V gene TRBV4-1; no firm D call. With 2 bases removed from V and 3 bases from J, the gap between germline ends came to 13 bases. CDR1 MGHRA and CDR2 YSYEKL come from the germline V gene. The CDR3 contains 16 residues. CDR3 protein: CASSQPKEGSNEKLFF. CDR3 sequence (DNA): TGCGCCAGCAGCCAACCCAAGGAGGGCTCTAATGAAAAACTGTTTTTT.

The genes are TRBV5-4 and TRBJ2-2; tentative D call: TRBD2 (6 bases). The CDR3 spans 17 residues. CDR1 SGHNT and CDR2 YYREEE come from the germline V gene (reference sequence). Trimming removed 5 bases at V and 2 bases at J, with 19 bases between. CDR3 loop: CASSSPGTGINTGELFF. The CDR3, as DNA: TGTGCCAGCAGTTCTCCCGGGACTGGTATAAACACCGGGGAGCTGTTTTTT.

This sequence joins TRBV2 and TRBJ1-4, with TRBD1 as a possible D gene (5 bases). CDR3 length: 15 residues. Trimming shortened V by 4 bases and J by 5 bases, and 14 bases separated the two germline ends. In germline, CDR1 is SNHLY, CDR2 FYNNEI. CDR3 protein: CASSGEGLQNEKLFF. CDR3 DNA: TGTGCCAGCAGTGGGGAGGGACTACAGAATGAAAAACTGTTTTTT.

The gene calls are TRBV16 and TRBJ1-5; possible D gene TRBD1, 6 bases. The CDR3 runs to 13 residues. With 3 bases removed from V and 4 bases from J, the gap between germline ends came to 7 bases. The germline gives CDR1 KGHSY, CDR2 FQNENV. CDR3 protein: CASSQTGNQPQHF. The CDR3 DNA follows: TGTGCCAGCAGCCAGACAGGTAATCAGCCCCAGCATTTT.

This clone was found once. The chain has TRBV5-5 and TRBJ2-5, with TRBD2 identical over 12 bases. V was pared by 4 bases and J by 5 bases, with 9 bases of the junction left unmatched. The CDR3 is made up of 16 amino acids. Germline V gives CDR1 SGHKS, CDR2 YYEKEE (reference sequence). Here the CDR3 DNA reads TGTGCCAGCAGCCCGCTAGCGGGAGGGCCCCGGGAGACCCAGTACTTC. Protein product: CASSPLAGGPRETQYF.

CDR3 loop: CASSLASGSFNEQFF. The DNA of the CDR3 is TGTGCCAGCAGCTTGGCTAGCGGGAGTTTTAATGAGCAGTTCTTC. This rearrangement joins TRBV5-4 to TRBJ2-1; 10 positions agree with TRBD2. Trimming at V came to 0 bases and at J to 7 bases, leaving 4 bases not matched to a gene. CDR1 is SGHNT, CDR2 YYREEE, per germline (reference sequence). This CDR3 is built from 15 residues.

V usage is TRBV5-5 and J usage is TRBJ1-4; D perhaps matches TRBD1 (6 bases). V lost 0 bases, J lost 3 bases, and 6 bases lay in between. The germline V gene has CDR1 SGHKS and CDR2 YYEKEE (reference sequence). The CDR3 is 14 residues long. The CDR3 is CASSLEGANEKLFF. CDR3 sequence (DNA): TGTGCCAGCAGCTTGGAGGGGGCTAATGAAAAACTGTTTTTT.

The chain has TRBV18 and TRBJ1-2, with D possibly matching TRBD1 (6 bases). Germline V gives CDR1 KGHSH, CDR2 LQKENI. The CDR3 loop spans 14 amino acids. Trimming pared 2 bases from V and 8 bases from J, leaving 15 bases between. CDR3 coding DNA: TGTGCCAGCTCACCAAGCCCGACAGGCTGGGGCTACACCTTC. It yields the protein CASSPSPTGWGYTF. The full variable domain, with the rest looked up from reference TRBV18 and TRBJ1-2, is NAGVMQNPRHLVRRRGQEARLRCSPMKGHSHVYWYRQLPEEGLKFMVYLQKENIIDESGMPKERFSAEFPKEGPSILRIQQVVRGDSAAYFCASSPSPTGWGYTFGSGTRLTVV.

The V and J genes are TRBV6-5 and TRBJ2-7, with TRBD2 matching 10 bases. V lost 6 bases and J lost 5; bases outside the gene matches: 7. Germline V lookup: CDR1 MNHEY, CDR2 SVGAGI. This CDR3 has 14 residues. The CDR3 nucleotides are TGTGCCAGCAGCGCGACTAGCGGGTTCAACGAGCAGTACTTC. It codes for CASSATSGFNEQYF.

This clone was counted once. J is TRBJ1-5 and V is TRBV9; the D gene is possibly TRBD1 (5 bases). This CDR3 contains 19 residues. Between the trimmed V and J ends, which lost 0 bases and 0 bases, there was a span of 19 bases. Looked up from germline, CDR1 is SGDLS and CDR2 is YYNGEE. The CDR3 region is CASSVVLVGAGDSNQPQHF. The CDR3 nucleotides read TGTGCCAGCAGCGTAGTTCTTGTGGGTGCGGGGGATAGCAATCAGCCCCAGCATTTT.

The chain couples TRBV7-2 to TRBJ2-1, with 7 bases identical to TRBD2. V lost 3 bases, J lost 8 bases, and 16 bases stayed unmatched. The V gene's germline CDR1 is SGHTA and CDR2 FQGNSA. CDR3 length equals 17 residues. CDR3 nucleotides: TGTGCCAGCAGCTTTCTCTCTGGCGGGAGTTCGAGGGATGAGCAGTTCTTC. Protein product: CASSFLSGGSSRDEQFF.

V and J are TRBV18 and TRBJ2-2; 9 nucleotides align to TRBD2. V lost 2 bases and J lost 1; bases outside the gene matches: 5. CDR1 KGHSH and CDR2 LQKENI come from the germline V gene. The CDR3 is 17 amino acids. In DNA form, the CDR3 reads TGTGCCAGCTCACCAGAGACTAGCGGCAGGAACACCGGGGAGCTGTTTTTT. Translation gives CASSPETSGRNTGELFF.

The chain's CDR3 is CASRPGAEETQYF. DNA of the CDR3: TGTGCCAGCAGACCGGGAGCCGAAGAGACCCAGTACTTC. The gene calls are TRBV2 and TRBJ2-5; TRBD2 might be the D (6 bases). The germline V gene has CDR1 SNHLY and CDR2 FYNNEI. The CDR3 contains 13 residues. With 6 bases removed from V and 3 bases from J, the gap between germline ends came to 11 bases. Full variable domain (missing parts from reference TRBV2 and TRBJ2-5): EPEVTQTPSHQVTQMGQEVILRCVPISNHLYFYWYRQILGQKVEFLVSFYNNEISEKSEIFDDQFSVERPDGSNFTLKIRSTKLEDSAMYFCASRPGAEETQYFGPGTRLLVL.

This chain uses TRBV5-1 with TRBJ2-7; 10 bases align to TRBD2. The CDR3 runs 16 residues. Germline trimming cut 0 bases from V and 2 bases from J; bases unmatched to any gene: 5. Germline V CDR1 and CDR2: SGHRS, YFSETQ. The DNA for the CDR3 is TGCGCCAGCAGCTTGGGGGCCCTAGCGGGGGCCTACGAGCAGTACTTC. It encodes CASSLGALAGAYEQYF.

V is TRBV11-2 and J is TRBJ1-2; tentatively, D is TRBD1 (5 bases). Germline V gene sequence: CDR1 SGHAT, CDR2 FQNNGV. Trimming pared 5 bases from V and 4 bases from J, leaving 14 bases between. This CDR3 spans 14 amino acids. DNA of the CDR3: TGTGCCAGCAGCCAAACCCAGGGAGGCTATGGCTACACCTTC. Amino acid sequence: CASSQTQGGYGYTF.

This clone occurred a few times. The chain recombines TRBV10-3 with TRBJ1-1; 8 bases fit TRBD1. V lost 5 bases to trimming and J lost 1 base; unmatched junction nucleotides: 3. Per germline, CDR1 ENHRY and CDR2 SYGVKD. The CDR3 consists of 14 residues. The CDR3 region has the DNA TGTGCCATCAGTCCCGGGACAGGGAACACTGAAGCTTTCTTT. This codes for CAISPGTGNTEAFF.

This clone was observed many times. Written as DNA, the CDR3 is TGTGCCACAGAAAGCCAGGGGAACACCGGGGAGCTGTTTTTT. Translation: CATESQGNTGELFF. This rearrangement joins TRBV24-1 to TRBJ2-2, with D tentatively TRBD1 (5 bases). The V end was cut by 10 bases, the J end by 1 base, with 12 bases between. Germline CDR1 reads KGHDR; CDR2 reads SFDVKD. This CDR3 contains 14 residues.

J is TRBJ1-2 and V is TRBV6-1; 7 nucleotides align to TRBD1. Trimming removed 2 bases from V and 2 bases from J; junction bases left unmatched: 8. CDR1 and CDR2 from the germline V gene are MNHNS and SASEGT. This CDR3 comprises 16 residues. Written as DNA, the CDR3 is TGTGCCAGCAGTGAAAAGGGGGCACTGGACAACTATGGCTACACCTTC. Translated: CASSEKGALDNYGYTF.

Concerning this clone: A read error may account for a junction end that differs from germline. This chain joins TRBV5-1 and TRBJ1-6; D not certain. The CDR3 runs to 16 residues. CDR1 is SGHRS and CDR2 is YFSETQ in the germline V gene. The CDR3 here is CASSLSLRRDHSPLHF. In DNA form, the CDR3 reads TGCGCCAGCAGCTTGTCTTTGAGGAGGGATCATTCGCCCCTCCACTTT.

DNA for the CDR3: TGTGCCAGCAGTTCCCGGGACAGGGGACTATCTAACTATGGCTACACCTTC. This sequence encodes CASSSRDRGLSNYGYTF. The V and J genes are TRBV27 and TRBJ1-2; 10 bases map to TRBD1. Germline CDR1 is MNHEY and CDR2 is SMNVEV (reference sequence). Trimming at V came to 4 bases and at J to 0 bases, leaving 8 bases not matched to a gene. The CDR3 is made up of 17 amino acids.

The chain combines TRBV7-3 with TRBJ1-1; D unclear. Trimming left V 5 bases short and J 2 bases short, with 9 bases between. The CDR3 spans 13 residues. Per the germline V gene, CDR1 is SGHTA and CDR2 is FQGTGA. The DNA for the CDR3 is TGTGCCAGCAGCCAACAAAAAAACACTGAAGCTTTCTTT. This encodes CASSQQKNTEAFF. The whole variable domain, remainder taken from reference TRBV7-3 and TRBJ1-1, is GAGVSQTPSNKVTEKGKYVELRCDPISGHTALYWYRQSLGQGPEFLIYFQGTGAADDSGLPNDRFFAVRPEGSVSTLKIQRTERGDSAVYLCASSQQKNTEAFFGQGTRLTVV.

The chain uses TRBV18 and TRBJ1-1; D is possibly TRBD1 (5 bases). V shed 2 bases and J shed 3 bases, with 19 bases lying between them. Germline CDR1 is KGHSH and CDR2 is LQKENI. The CDR3 length is 17 residues. In DNA form, the CDR3 reads TGTGCCAGCTCACCAGGGACTCGGGACGGCGGGTACACTGAAGCTTTCTTT. Translating gives CASSPGTRDGGYTEAFF.